This T cell receptor beta chain was sequenced in a study of cytomegalovirus exposure and HLA in healthy donors. The CDR3 has 15 amino acids. PCR amplification relied on 60 Vbeta primers (plus 13 Jbeta primers). This table comes from immunoSEQ multiplex PCR, and its TCRdb copy is limited to in-frame clones, with some not included. The sample carries fewer than 200,000 clones, roughly 79% recorded once. This chain joins TRBV21-1 and TRBJ2-7; TRBD1, as called in the table, went unchecked against the DNA. TRBV21-1 is annotated as a pseudogene. The receptor was derived from a man aged 30-40 years in good health and CMV-seronegative. The sample comprised PBMCs. CDR3 sequence reads: CASSMGQEKGYEQYF. Written as DNA, the CDR3 is TGTGCCAGCAGCATGGGACAGGAGAAGGGCTACGAGCAGTACTTC.